These 17 T cell receptor beta chains were all obtained from the same sample, sequenced in a study of blood T cell repertoires in COVID-19. Assay used: immunoSEQ multiplex PCR; TCRdb lists only in-frame clones, some missing. The sample has roughly 190,000 clones, around 87% seen once. Source material: peripheral blood. The source is a man between 18 and 29 years old with active or convalescent COVID-19.

The CDR3 coding sequence is TGTGCCAGCAGCCCAGGCGGGACAGGGATCATGGAGCAGTACTTC. This sequence encodes CASSPGGTGIMEQYF. The chain uses TRBV9 and TRBJ2-7, with 9 nucleotides matching TRBD1. V dropped 4 bases and J dropped 7; count of bases not matched to a gene: 12. The germline V gene encodes CDR1 SGDLS and CDR2 YYNGEE. The CDR3 is 15 residues long.

The sample holds a few counts of this clone. V gene TRBV27 combines with J gene TRBJ1-1; D uncertain. Trimming removed 2 bases at V and 0 bases at J, with 4 bases between. Germline CDR1 is MNHEY and CDR2 is SMNVEV (reference sequence). This CDR3 comprises 13 residues. The CDR3 is CASSLGLNTEAFF. Written as DNA, the CDR3 is TGTGCCAGCAGTTTAGGGCTGAACACTGAAGCTTTCTTT.

The chain carries TRBV30 and TRBJ2-3; D is perhaps TRBD2 (5 bases). Trimming took 0 bases from V and 4 from J, leaving 23 bases between them. The CDR3 sequence is 18 residues long. Per the germline V gene, CDR1 is GTSNPN and CDR2 is SVGIG (reference sequence). This CDR3 is CAWSVIRIVGAHSDTQYF. The CDR3 bases are TGTGCCTGGAGTGTTATCCGTATTGTGGGAGCCCATTCAGATACGCAGTATTTT. Full variable domain (rest looked up from reference TRBV30 and TRBJ2-3): SQTIHQWPATLVQPVGSPLSLECTVEGTSNPNLYWYRQAAGRGLQLLFYSVGIGQISSEVPQNLSASRPQDRQFILSSKKLLLSDSGFYLCAWSVIRIVGAHSDTQYFGPGTRLTVL.

This chain connects TRBV6-6 to TRBJ2-7; 7 bases agree with TRBD2. The germline CDR1 and CDR2 sequences are MNHNY and SVGAGI (reference sequence). The CDR3 has 15 residues. V lost 5 bases and J lost 5; bases outside the gene matches: 12. CDR3 nucleotides: TGTGCCAGCAGTCCCAGACTAGCCGGTTTACACGAGCAGTACTTC. Its protein is CASSPRLAGLHEQYF.

This clone was counted only a few times. The chain has TRBV30 and TRBJ2-2, with D hard to call. Per germline, CDR1 GTSNPN and CDR2 SVGIG (reference sequence). Trimming removed 7 bases from V and 1 base from J, with 7 bases in between. The CDR3 has 12 residues. The CDR3 DNA is TGTGCCTACCCGAGGAACACCGGGGAGCTGTTTTTT. Its protein product is CAYPRNTGELFF.

The chain employs TRBV6-7 and TRBJ2-7; D might be TRBD2 (6 bases). TRBV6-7 is an open reading frame, and its role is uncertain. The CDR3 is 13 amino acids. Between the trimmed V and J ends, which lost 11 bases and 7 bases, there was a span of 21 bases. The CDR3 DNA reads as TGTGCCCCTCGGGTCGGGGAGGCAGGAGAGCAGTACGTC. This sequence encodes CAPRVGEAGEQYV.

The gene calls are TRBV4-2 and TRBJ1-2; TRBD1 aligns across 10 bases. The CDR3 has 15 amino acids. The V segment lost 3 bases and the J segment 6 bases; nucleotides outside the gene matches: 7. Germline CDR1 reads LGHNA; CDR2 reads YNFKEQ. CDR3 nucleotide sequence: TGTGCCAGCAGCCAGGGATCCGGGACAGGGGATGGCTACACCTTC. This translates into CASSQGSGTGDGYTF.

In DNA, the CDR3 is TGTGCCAGCTCACCGGTTCAGAATCAGCCCCAGCATTTT. It codes for CASSPVQNQPQHF. The rearrangement joins TRBV18 to TRBJ1-5; D remains unclear. In germline, CDR1 is KGHSH, CDR2 LQKENI. Trimming removed 3 bases at V and 4 bases at J, with 7 bases between. The CDR3 covers 13 residues.

The chain uses TRBV15 and TRBJ1-6; no clear D. This CDR3 is 15 amino acids long. Germline V gene data show CDR1 as LNHNV and CDR2 as YYDKDF (reference sequence). The V end lost 5 bases, the J end lost 0 bases, and 8 bases lay between the germline ends. This CDR3 is CATSERGSYNSPLHF. In nucleotides, the CDR3 is TGTGCCACCAGCGAGAGAGGCTCCTATAATTCACCCCTCCACTTT.

V gene TRBV10-3 combines with J gene TRBJ2-7; tentatively, D is TRBD1 (5 bases). From germline, CDR1 is ENHRY and CDR2 SYGVKD. There are 12 residues in the CDR3. Trimming removed 2 bases from V and 6 bases from J, with 8 bases in between. The CDR3 DNA follows: TGTGCCATCAGTGAGACAGGACGCGAGCAGTACTTC. Amino acid sequence: CAISETGREQYF.

J is TRBJ2-5 and V is TRBV15; D not certain. This CDR3 spans 15 amino acids. Trimming cost V 0 bases and J 1 base, with 9 bases left between them. Looked up from germline, CDR1 is LNHNV and CDR2 is YYDKDF (reference sequence). In DNA form, the CDR3 reads TGTGCCACCAGCAGAGACCCCAATTCCCAAGAGACCCAGTACTTC. Translation: CATSRDPNSQETQYF.

The chain links TRBV30 to TRBJ2-1; a possible D gene is TRBD2 (5 bases). Trimming cost V 5 bases and J 5 bases, with 13 bases left between them. The CDR3 contains 13 residues. Germline-derived CDR1 and CDR2 are GTSNPN and SVGIG (reference sequence). The CDR3 nucleotides read TGTGCCTGGTATCAGCGGTCTAACAATGAGCAGTTCTTC. Its protein is CAWYQRSNNEQFF. Combining the CDR3 with reference TRBV30 and TRBJ2-1 gives the whole variable domain SQTIHQWPATLVQPVGSPLSLECTVEGTSNPNLYWYRQAAGRGLQLLFYSVGIGQISSEVPQNLSASRPQDRQFILSSKKLLLSDSGFYLCAWYQRSNNEQFFGPGTRLTVL.

The chain employs TRBV19 and TRBJ2-5, with D uncertain. Trimming left V 10 bases short and J 5 bases short, with 17 bases between. The germline CDR1 and CDR2 sequences are LNHDA and SQIVND (reference sequence). The CDR3 spans 13 residues. Here the CDR3 reads CATSDSGWETQYF. CDR3 nucleotide sequence: TGTGCCACCTCAGACTCCGGGTGGGAGACCCAGTACTTC.

The chain carries TRBV6-5 and TRBJ2-5, with TRBD2 identical over 8 bases. The CDR3 covers 15 residues. V was clipped by 1 base and J by 7 bases; unmatched bases: 8. CDR1 is MNHEY and CDR2 is SVGAGI in the germline V gene. The CDR3 loop is CASSYLAGGARTQYF. The CDR3, as DNA: TGTGCCAGCAGTTACTTAGCCGGGGGGGCCCGGACCCAGTACTTC.

The V call is TRBV24-1, the J call TRBJ2-1; 8 bases map to TRBD2. With V trimmed by 4 bases and J by 0 bases, 4 bases remained unmatched. The length of the CDR3 is 16 residues. Looked up from germline, CDR1 is KGHDR and CDR2 is SFDVKD. The CDR3 DNA reads as TGTGCCACCAGTGACGGGGGGGTCGGCTCCTACAATGAGCAGTTCTTC. Protein sequence: CATSDGGVGSYNEQFF.

V gene TRBV18 combines with J gene TRBJ2-3; perhaps TRBD2 as D (7 bases). Germline values: CDR1 KGHSH, CDR2 LQKENI. Trimming cost V 4 bases and J 2 bases, with 16 bases left between them. There are 16 residues in the CDR3. The CDR3 region is CASSQYGGPYTDTQYF. The CDR3 coding sequence is TGTGCCAGCTCACAATACGGGGGGCCGTACACAGATACGCAGTATTTT. Filled out from reference TRBV18 and TRBJ2-3, the complete variable domain reads NAGVMQNPRHLVRRRGQEARLRCSPMKGHSHVYWYRQLPEEGLKFMVYLQKENIIDESGMPKERFSAEFPKEGPSILRIQQVVRGDSAAYFCASSQYGGPYTDTQYFGPGTRLTVL.

The chain is built from TRBV18 and TRBJ2-7; no clear D gene. This CDR3 is 13 amino acids long. With 0 bases removed from V and 4 bases from J, the gap between germline ends came to 7 bases. Germline V gene data show CDR1 as KGHSH and CDR2 as LQKENI. CDR3 DNA: TGTGCCAGCTCACCACCGGCTTTTTACGAGCAGTACTTC. Its translation is CASSPPAFYEQYF.